These 23 T cell receptor beta chains were sequenced from one sample in a study of cytomegalovirus exposure and HLA in healthy donors. PCR employed 60 Vbeta and 13 Jbeta primers. Sequencing was performed with immunoSEQ multiplex PCR; in TCRdb, only in-frame clones are kept and a portion is missing. This sample has 150,000 to 200,000 clones, with 60% to 80% found just once. The material sequenced was PBMCs. Receptor source: a middle-aged man in good health and CMV-seronegative.

The sample holds a few counts of this clone. The chain employs TRBV6-5 and TRBJ2-7; 8 bases are shared with TRBD2. Losses at the gene ends were 10 bases for V and 5 bases for J; bases not matched to a gene: 10. This CDR3 region has 13 residues. CDR1 is MNHEY, CDR2 SVGAGI, per germline. CDR3 in amino acids: CATRTGGIDEQYF. CDR3 bases: TGTGCCACAAGAACGGGGGGGATCGACGAGCAGTACTTC.

The V and J genes are TRBV9 and TRBJ2-1; D may be TRBD2 (6 bases). The CDR3 totals 16 residues. Trimming pared 2 bases from V and 0 bases from J, leaving 12 bases between. Germline V gene data show CDR1 as SGDLS and CDR2 as YYNGEE. In DNA, the CDR3 is TGTGCCAGCAGCGTCTGGCGGGGAAGCTCCTACAATGAGCAGTTCTTC. This sequence encodes CASSVWRGSSYNEQFF.

This clone was detected only a few times. V is TRBV27 and J is TRBJ2-6; unclear D gene. Germline V gives CDR1 MNHEY, CDR2 SMNVEV (reference sequence). This CDR3 spans 13 amino acids. The V end lost 5 bases, the J end lost 3 bases, and 5 bases lay between the germline ends. The CDR3 region has the DNA TGTGCCAGCAGTATGAGTGGGGCCAACGTCCTGACTTTC. Translating it yields CASSMSGANVLTF.

This clone was counted only a few times. CDR3 loop: CASSFGTPPYGYTF. In DNA, the CDR3 is TGTGCCAGCAGCTTCGGGACTCCCCCCTATGGCTACACCTTC. The chain joins TRBV7-9 to TRBJ1-2; maybe TRBD1 (5 bases). The CDR3 length is 14 residues. Looked up from germline, CDR1 is SEHNR and CDR2 is FQNEAQ (reference sequence). Trimming stripped 3 bases from V and 4 bases from J, with 12 bases between.

The chain uses TRBV2 and TRBJ2-2; TRBD2 matches at 13 bases. CDR1 is SNHLY and CDR2 is FYNNEI in the germline V gene. The CDR3 sequence is 15 residues long. J lost 8 bases, V lost 8 bases, and 8 bases had no gene match. The CDR3 loop reads CASGGTSGVRGELFF. The CDR3, as DNA: TGTGCCAGCGGCGGGACTAGCGGGGTTCGGGGGGAGCTGTTTTTT.

V and J are TRBV7-9 and TRBJ2-7, with 9 bases that match TRBD2. CDR3 length equals 15 residues. Germline-derived CDR1 and CDR2 are SEHNR and FQNEAQ (reference sequence). The junction had 7 bases not matched to a gene; V was cut back by 5 bases and J by 2 bases. Here the CDR3 reads CASSLDPSGTYEQYF. The CDR3 nucleotides read TGTGCCAGCAGCCTCGACCCTAGCGGGACCTACGAGCAGTACTTC.

The genes are TRBV4-1 and TRBJ2-7, with 10 bases fitting TRBD1. The CDR3 is 19 residues long. The J segment lost 0 bases and the V segment lost 0 bases, leaving 11 bases of the junction unmatched. Germline CDR1 MGHRA, CDR2 YSYEKL. CDR3 in amino acids: CASSQDGGQGPTFSYEQYF. DNA of the CDR3: TGCGCCAGCAGCCAAGATGGGGGACAGGGGCCCACCTTCTCCTACGAGCAGTACTTC.

The V call is TRBV14, the J call TRBJ1-5; D is possibly TRBD1 (6 bases). V shed 2 bases and J shed 4 bases, with 6 bases lying between them. This CDR3 has 13 amino acids. Germline CDR1 reads SGHDN; CDR2 reads FVKESK. CDR3 in amino acids: CASSQQGNQPQHF. CDR3 nucleotides: TGTGCCAGCAGCCAACAGGGGAATCAGCCCCAGCATTTT.

The chain recombines TRBV10-3 with TRBJ2-1; the D is unclear. This CDR3 has 13 amino acids. V lost 7 bases and J lost 5, with 12 bases in between. The germline CDR1 and CDR2 sequences are ENHRY and SYGVKD. The CDR3 nucleotides are TGTGCCATCACCCTGGATCGGGACAATGAGCAGTTCTTC. It translates to CAITLDRDNEQFF.

This clone turned up a few times. The V call is TRBV7-8, the J call TRBJ2-1, with a weak D call TRBD1 (6 bases). V gave up 1 base and J gave up 10 bases, with 17 bases separating them. Per the germline V gene, CDR1 is SGHVS and CDR2 is FQNEAQ. The CDR3 extends over 15 amino acids. The CDR3 DNA reads as TGTGCCAGCAGCTTAGATACAGGGCCCCTAGAGGAGCAGTTCTTC. Translating gives CASSLDTGPLEEQFF. Drawing the rest from reference TRBV7-8 and TRBJ2-1, the complete variable domain is GAGVSQSPRYKVAKRGQDVALRCDPISGHVSLFWYQQALGQGPEFLTYFQNEAQLDKSGLPSDRFFAERPEGSVSTLKIQRTQQEDSAVYLCASSLDTGPLEEQFFGPGTRLTVL.

In this sample, this clone turned up once. This chain uses TRBV18 with TRBJ2-7; TRBD2 matches 7 bases. The CDR3 runs 18 residues. Germline V gene sequence: CDR1 KGHSH, CDR2 LQKENI. With 2 bases clipped from V and 0 bases from J, the junction kept 13 bases outside the gene matches. CDR3 region: CASSPTMLTGGSSYEQYF. The DNA of the CDR3 is TGTGCCAGCTCACCAACTATGCTGACGGGAGGCAGCTCCTACGAGCAGTACTTC.

CDR3: CASSYSLANNEQFF. The CDR3 region has the DNA TGTGCCAGCAGTTACTCACTAGCGAACAATGAGCAGTTCTTC. The chain has TRBV6-5 and TRBJ2-1, with 7 nucleotides matching TRBD2. The CDR3 runs to 14 residues. V shed 0 bases and J 5 bases; nucleotides not matched to a gene: 1. Germline CDR1 reads MNHEY; CDR2 reads SVGAGI.

The chain carries TRBV6-6 and TRBJ2-2; D not certain. Trimming took 4 bases from V and 0 from J, leaving 3 bases between them. CDR1 and CDR2 (germline): MNHNY, SVGAGI (reference sequence). The CDR3 is 13 amino acids. The CDR3 loop reads CASSSSNTGELFF. The CDR3 coding sequence is TGTGCCAGCAGTTCCTCGAACACCGGGGAGCTGTTTTTT.

The chain couples TRBV5-1 to TRBJ1-2, with unresolved D. The V and J ends lost 0 bases and 0 bases respectively, with 6 bases between them. This CDR3 has 14 residues. CDR1 SGHRS and CDR2 YFSETQ come from the germline V gene. The CDR3: CASSLAETNYGYTF. The DNA of the CDR3 is TGCGCCAGCAGCTTGGCAGAAACTAACTATGGCTACACCTTC.

This clone occurred once. The chain joins TRBV5-1 to TRBJ2-5; 11 bases are a match to TRBD2. Per the germline V gene, CDR1 is SGHRS and CDR2 is YFSETQ. The V and J ends lost 3 bases and 3 bases, in that order; junction bases with no gene match: 1. The CDR3 length is 14 residues. CDR3 coding DNA: TGCGCCAGCAGCTGGGGACTAGCGGAAGAGACCCAGTACTTC. Protein: CASSWGLAEETQYF.

The rearrangement uses TRBV11-2 and TRBJ2-6; D is possibly TRBD2 (5 bases). The germline V and J ends were trimmed by 4 bases and 2 bases, with 6 bases remaining between them. The germline V gene encodes CDR1 SGHAT and CDR2 FQNNGV. The CDR3 consists of 14 residues. In DNA form, the CDR3 reads TGTGCCAGCAGCTCGACTACTGGGGCCAACGTCCTGACTTTC. This encodes CASSSTTGANVLTF. The variable domain in full, completed from reference TRBV11-2 and TRBJ2-6, reads EAGVAQSPRYKIIEKRQSVAFWCNPISGHATLYWYQQILGQGPKLLIQFQNNGVVDDSQLPKDRFSAERLKGVDSTLKIQPAKLEDSAVYLCASSSTTGANVLTFGAGSRLTVL.

V is TRBV7-9 and J is TRBJ2-1, with 10 bases that match TRBD2. Losses at the gene ends were 4 bases for V and 4 bases for J; bases not matched to a gene: 16. Germline V gene sequence: CDR1 SEHNR, CDR2 FQNEAQ (reference sequence). The CDR3 runs to 19 residues. The CDR3 is CASSSLAGDAPVPYNEQFF. CDR3 in DNA: TGTGCCAGCAGCTCCCTAGCGGGAGACGCCCCGGTCCCGTACAATGAGCAGTTCTTC.

This clone was detected once. This chain links TRBV5-4 with TRBJ2-5, with D possibly matching TRBD2 (5 bases). The DNA end is a closer match to TRBJ2-7, so the J assignment may be wrong. The CDR3 has 14 amino acids. Germline V gene data show CDR1 as SGHNT and CDR2 as YYREEE (reference sequence). CDR3 coding DNA: TGTGCCAGCAGCTTGGAACAGCGGTCCTACGAGCAGTACTTC. This translates into CASSLEQRSYEQYF.

This sequence joins TRBV10-3 and TRBJ2-2; 8 bases match TRBD2. Germline CDR1 and CDR2: ENHRY and SYGVKD. The length of the CDR3 is 15 residues. Unmatched junction bases numbered 13, after V lost 8 bases and J lost 8 bases. The CDR3 reads CAISSGSAGEGELFF. The CDR3 coding sequence is TGTGCCATCTCCTCCGGGTCAGCGGGAGAGGGGGAGCTGTTTTTT.

The sample holds a few counts of this clone. The chain couples TRBV11-2 to TRBJ1-2; D gene ambiguous. The CDR3 extends over 15 amino acids. V lost 2 bases, J lost 4 bases, and 14 bases lay in between. Germline CDR1 and CDR2: SGHAT and FQNNGV. This CDR3 is CASSLSRPQVYGYTF. The DNA of the CDR3 is TGTGCCAGCAGCTTAAGTAGACCCCAGGTCTATGGCTACACCTTC.

About this clone: This sample also contains other DNA sequences that code for the same CDR3. CDR3 DNA sequence: TGTGCCAGTAGGGGAAGGGGGCCCTACGAGCAGTACTTC. It specifies CASRGRGPYEQYF. The chain couples TRBV19 to TRBJ2-7; TRBD1 matches at 7 bases. Germline V gene data show CDR1 as LNHDA and CDR2 as SQIVND (reference sequence). This CDR3 is built from 13 residues. V dropped 6 bases and J dropped 2; count of bases not matched to a gene: 4.

The chain joins TRBV19 to TRBJ2-7, with 12 nucleotides matching TRBD1. This CDR3 comprises 14 residues. CDR1 is LNHDA and CDR2 is SQIVND in the germline V gene (reference sequence). J gave up 3 bases and V 8 bases, and 5 bases lay outside the gene matches. The CDR3 spells CASSGQGAGYEQYF. The DNA of the CDR3 is TGTGCCAGTTCGGGACAGGGGGCCGGCTACGAGCAGTACTTC.

J is TRBJ2-7 and V is TRBV7-9, with a weak D call TRBD1 (5 bases). The CDR3 loop spans 17 amino acids. V lost 4 bases, J lost 1 base, and 20 bases lay in between. Germline-derived CDR1 and CDR2 are SEHNR and FQNEAQ (reference sequence). The CDR3 here is CASSSQILTGYSYEQYF. CDR3 bases: TGTGCCAGCAGCTCGCAAATCCTAACAGGATATTCCTACGAGCAGTACTTC.